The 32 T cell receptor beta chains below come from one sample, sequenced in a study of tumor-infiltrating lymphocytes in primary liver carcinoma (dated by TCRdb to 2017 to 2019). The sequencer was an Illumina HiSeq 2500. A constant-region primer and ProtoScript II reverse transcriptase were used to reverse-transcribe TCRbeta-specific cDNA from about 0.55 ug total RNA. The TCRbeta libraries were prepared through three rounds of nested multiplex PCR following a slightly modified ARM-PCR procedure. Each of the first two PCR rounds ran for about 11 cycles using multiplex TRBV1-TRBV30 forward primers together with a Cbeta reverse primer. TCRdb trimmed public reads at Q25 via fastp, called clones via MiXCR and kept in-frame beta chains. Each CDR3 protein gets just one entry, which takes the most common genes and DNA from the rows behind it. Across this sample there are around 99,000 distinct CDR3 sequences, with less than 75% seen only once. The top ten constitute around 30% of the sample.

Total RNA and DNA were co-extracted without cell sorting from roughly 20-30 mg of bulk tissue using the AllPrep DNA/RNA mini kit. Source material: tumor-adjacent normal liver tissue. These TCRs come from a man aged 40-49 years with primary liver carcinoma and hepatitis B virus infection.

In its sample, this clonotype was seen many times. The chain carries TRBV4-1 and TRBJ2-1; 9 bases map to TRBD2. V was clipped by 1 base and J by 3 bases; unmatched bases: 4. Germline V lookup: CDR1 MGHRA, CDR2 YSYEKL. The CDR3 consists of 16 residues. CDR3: CASSQGGLAVYNEQFF. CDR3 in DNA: TGCGCCAGCAGCCAAGGGGGACTAGCCGTCTACAATGAGCAGTTCTTC.

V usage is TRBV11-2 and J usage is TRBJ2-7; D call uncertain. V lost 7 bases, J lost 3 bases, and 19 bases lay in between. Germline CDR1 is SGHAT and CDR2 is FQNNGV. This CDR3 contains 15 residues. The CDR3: CASTPLEVAHYEQYF. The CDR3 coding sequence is TGTGCCAGCACCCCCTTGGAAGTAGCCCACTACGAGCAGTACTTC.

The CDR3 spells CASSITYSDEGLGYTF. CDR3 nucleotide sequence: TGTGCCAGCAGCATAACCTACAGCGACGAGGGACTAGGCTACACCTTC. The chain combines TRBV11-2 with TRBJ1-2; D is possibly TRBD1 (5 bases). The CDR3 is 16 amino acids. Deletions cut 5 bases from V and 8 bases from J, with 24 bases between. Germline CDR1 is SGHAT and CDR2 is FQNNGV.

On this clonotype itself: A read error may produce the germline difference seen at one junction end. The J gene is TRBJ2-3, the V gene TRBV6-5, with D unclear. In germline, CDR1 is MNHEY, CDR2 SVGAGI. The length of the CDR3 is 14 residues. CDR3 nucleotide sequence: TGTGCCAGCAATTACGTCGGAGTCACAGATACGCAGTATTTT. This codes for CASNYVGVTDTQYF.

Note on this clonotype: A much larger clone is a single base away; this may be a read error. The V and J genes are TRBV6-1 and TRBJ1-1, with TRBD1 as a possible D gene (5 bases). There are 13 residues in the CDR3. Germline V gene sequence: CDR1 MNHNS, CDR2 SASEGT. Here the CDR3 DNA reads TGTGCCAGCACTGAAATGGGGGACACTGAAGCTTTCTTT. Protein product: CASTEMGDTEAFF.

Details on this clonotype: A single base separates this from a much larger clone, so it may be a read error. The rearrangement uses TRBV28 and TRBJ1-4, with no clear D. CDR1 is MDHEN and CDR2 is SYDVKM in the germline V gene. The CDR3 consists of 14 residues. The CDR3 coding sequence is TGTGCCAGCAGTTTACACGGCCAGAATGGAAAACTGTTTTTT. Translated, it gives CASSLHGQNGKLFF.

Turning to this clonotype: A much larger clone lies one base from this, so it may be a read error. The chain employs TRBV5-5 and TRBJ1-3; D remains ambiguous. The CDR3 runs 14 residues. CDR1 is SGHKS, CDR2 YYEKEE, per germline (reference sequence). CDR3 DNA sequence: TGTGCCAGCAACTTGGACGGCGGAGGAAACACCATATATTTT. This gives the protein CASNLDGGGNTIYF. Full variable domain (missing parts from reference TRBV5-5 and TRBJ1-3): DAGVTQSPTHLIKTRGQQVTLRCSPISGHKSVSWYQQVLGQGPQFIFQYYEKEERGRGNFPDRFSARQFPNYSSELNVNALLLGDSALYLCASNLDGGGNTIYFGEGSWLTVV.

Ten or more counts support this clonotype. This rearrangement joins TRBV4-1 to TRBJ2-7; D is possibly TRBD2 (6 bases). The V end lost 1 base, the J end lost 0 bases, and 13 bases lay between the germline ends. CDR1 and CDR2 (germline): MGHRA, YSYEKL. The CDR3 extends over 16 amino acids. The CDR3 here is CASSQGGAGSSYEQYF. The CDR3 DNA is TGCGCCAGCAGCCAAGGTGGGGCGGGGAGCTCCTACGAGCAGTACTTC.

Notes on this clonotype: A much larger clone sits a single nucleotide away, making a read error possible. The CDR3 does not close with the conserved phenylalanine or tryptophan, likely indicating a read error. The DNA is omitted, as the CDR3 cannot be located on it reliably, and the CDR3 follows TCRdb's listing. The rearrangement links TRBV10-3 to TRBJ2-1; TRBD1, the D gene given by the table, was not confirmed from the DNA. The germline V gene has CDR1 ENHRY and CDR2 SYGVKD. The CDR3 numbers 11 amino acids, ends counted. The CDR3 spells CAISNTDSFFL.

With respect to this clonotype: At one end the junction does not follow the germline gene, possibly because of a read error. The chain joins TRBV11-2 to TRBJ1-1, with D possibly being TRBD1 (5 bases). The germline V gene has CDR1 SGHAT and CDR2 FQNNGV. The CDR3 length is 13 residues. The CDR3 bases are TGTGCCAGCAGCTTAGAGACGGACACTGAAGCATTCTTT. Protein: CASSLETDTEAFF.

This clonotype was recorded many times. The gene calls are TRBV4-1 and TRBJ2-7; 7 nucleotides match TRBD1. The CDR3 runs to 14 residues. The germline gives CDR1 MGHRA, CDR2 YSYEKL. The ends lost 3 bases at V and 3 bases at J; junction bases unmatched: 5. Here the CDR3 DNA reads TGCGCCAGCAGCCACCAGACAGGGAACTACGAGCAGTACTTC. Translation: CASSHQTGNYEQYF.

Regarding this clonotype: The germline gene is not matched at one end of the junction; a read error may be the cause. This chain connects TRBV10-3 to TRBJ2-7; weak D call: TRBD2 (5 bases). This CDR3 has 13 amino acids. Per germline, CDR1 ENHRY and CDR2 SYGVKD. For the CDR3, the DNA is TGTGCCATCAGTGGGCTAGCTGACCACGAGCTGTACTTC. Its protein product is CAISGLADHELYF.

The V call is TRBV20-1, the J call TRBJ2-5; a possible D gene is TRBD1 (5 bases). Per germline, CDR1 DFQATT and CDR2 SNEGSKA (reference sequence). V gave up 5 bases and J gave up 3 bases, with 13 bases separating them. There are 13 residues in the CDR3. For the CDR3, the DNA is TGCAGTGCTCCCAGTGTAGGGGAAGAGACCCAGTACTTC. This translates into CSAPSVGEETQYF.

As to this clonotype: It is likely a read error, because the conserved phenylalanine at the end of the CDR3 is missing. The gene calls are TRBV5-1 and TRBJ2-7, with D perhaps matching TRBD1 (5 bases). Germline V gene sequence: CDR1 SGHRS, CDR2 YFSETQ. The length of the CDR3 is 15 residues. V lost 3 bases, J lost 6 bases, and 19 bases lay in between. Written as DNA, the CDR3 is TGCGCCAGCAGCTCCTTGGGGCTATCCCCCGGCGAGCAGTACATC. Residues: CASSSLGLSPGEQYI.

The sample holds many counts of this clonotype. CDR3 sequence reads: CASSEGLGAYEQYF. DNA of the CDR3: TGTGCCAGCAGTGAGGGACTTGGAGCCTACGAGCAGTACTTC. The V and J genes are TRBV5-4 and TRBJ2-7; maybe TRBD2 (6 bases). Per the germline V gene, CDR1 is SGHNT and CDR2 is YYREEE (reference sequence). This CDR3 contains 14 residues. Trimming pared 5 bases from V and 2 bases from J, leaving 14 bases between.

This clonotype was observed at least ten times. The CDR3 protein is CASSENRDQPQHF. Written as DNA, the CDR3 is TGTGCCAGCAGTGAAAACAGAGATCAGCCCCAGCATTTT. This chain links TRBV6-1 with TRBJ1-5; no reliable D call. The CDR3 is made up of 13 amino acids. V was clipped by 2 bases and J by 5 bases, with 7 bases between them. CDR1 MNHNS and CDR2 SASEGT come from the germline V gene.

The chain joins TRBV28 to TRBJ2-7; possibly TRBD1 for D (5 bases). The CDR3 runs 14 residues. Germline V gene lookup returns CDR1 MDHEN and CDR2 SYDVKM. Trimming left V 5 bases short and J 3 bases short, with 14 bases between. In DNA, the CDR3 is TGTGCCAGCAGTCTAAGACAGACGGGCTACGAGCAGTACTTC. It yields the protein CASSLRQTGYEQYF. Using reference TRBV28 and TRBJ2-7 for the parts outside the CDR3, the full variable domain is DVKVTQSSRYLVKRTGEKVFLECVQDMDHENMFWYRQDPGLGLRLIYFSYDVKMKEKGDIPEGYSVSREKKERFSLILESASTNQTSMYLCASSLRQTGYEQYFGPGTRLTVT.

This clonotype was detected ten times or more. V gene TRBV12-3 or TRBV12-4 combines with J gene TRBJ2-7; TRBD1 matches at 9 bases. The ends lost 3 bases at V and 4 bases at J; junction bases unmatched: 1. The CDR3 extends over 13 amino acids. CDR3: CASSLGQGYEQYF. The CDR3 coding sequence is TGTGCCAGCAGTTTGGGACAGGGTTACGAGCAGTACTTC.

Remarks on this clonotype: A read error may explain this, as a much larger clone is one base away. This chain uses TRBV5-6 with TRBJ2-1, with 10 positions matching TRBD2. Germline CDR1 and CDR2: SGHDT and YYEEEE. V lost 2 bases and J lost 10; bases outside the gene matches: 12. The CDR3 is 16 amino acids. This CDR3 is CASSLGLAGAVGEQFF. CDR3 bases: TGTGCCAGCAGCTTAGGGCTAGCGGGAGCCGTGGGGGAGCAGTTCTTC.

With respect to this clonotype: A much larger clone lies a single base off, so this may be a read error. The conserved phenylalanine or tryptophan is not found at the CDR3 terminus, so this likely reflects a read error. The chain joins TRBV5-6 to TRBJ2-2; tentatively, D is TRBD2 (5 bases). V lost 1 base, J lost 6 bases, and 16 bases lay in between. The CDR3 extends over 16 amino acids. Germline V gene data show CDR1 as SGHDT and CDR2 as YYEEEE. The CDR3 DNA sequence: TGTGCCAGCAGCTTGTGGGGTCTAGCCCGGGCCGGGGAGCTGTTTCTT. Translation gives CASSLWGLARAGELFL.

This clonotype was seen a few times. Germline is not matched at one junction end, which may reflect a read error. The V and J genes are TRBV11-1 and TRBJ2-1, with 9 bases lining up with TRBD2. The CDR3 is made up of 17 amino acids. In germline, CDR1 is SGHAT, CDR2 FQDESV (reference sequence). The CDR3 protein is CVSSLGVAGEVDNEQFF. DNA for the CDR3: TGTGTCAGCAGCCTGGGAGTAGCGGGAGAGGTTGACAATGAGCAGTTCTTC.

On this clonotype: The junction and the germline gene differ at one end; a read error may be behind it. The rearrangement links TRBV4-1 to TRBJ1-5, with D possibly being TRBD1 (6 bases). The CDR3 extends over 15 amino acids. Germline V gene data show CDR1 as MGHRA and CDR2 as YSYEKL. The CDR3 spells CASSPGEVGLQFQHF. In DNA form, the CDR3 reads TGCGCTAGCAGTCCAGGGGAGGTTGGTCTTCAGTTCCAGCATTTT.

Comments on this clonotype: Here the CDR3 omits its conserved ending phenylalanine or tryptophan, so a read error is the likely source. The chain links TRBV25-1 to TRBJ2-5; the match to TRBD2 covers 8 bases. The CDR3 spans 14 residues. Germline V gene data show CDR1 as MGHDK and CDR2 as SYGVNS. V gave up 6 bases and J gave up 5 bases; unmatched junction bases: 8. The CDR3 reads CASSQRGGEETQYL. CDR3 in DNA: TGTGCCAGCAGCCAACGGGGGGGTGAGGAGACCCAGTACCTC.

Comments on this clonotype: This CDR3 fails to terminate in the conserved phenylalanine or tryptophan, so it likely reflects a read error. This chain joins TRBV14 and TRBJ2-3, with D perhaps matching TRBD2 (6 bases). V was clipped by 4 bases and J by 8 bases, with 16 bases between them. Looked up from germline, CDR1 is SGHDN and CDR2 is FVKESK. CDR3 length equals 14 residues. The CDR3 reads CASSPRRGAGTQYS. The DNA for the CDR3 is TGTGCCAGCAGCCCAAGGAGGGGAGCAGGTACGCAGTATTCT.

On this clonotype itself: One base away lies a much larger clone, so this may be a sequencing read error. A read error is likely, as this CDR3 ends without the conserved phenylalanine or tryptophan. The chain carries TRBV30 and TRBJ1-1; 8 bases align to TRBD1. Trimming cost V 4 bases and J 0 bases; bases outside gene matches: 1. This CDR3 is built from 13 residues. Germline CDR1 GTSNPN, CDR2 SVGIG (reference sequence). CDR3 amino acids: CAWTRGLNTEAFS. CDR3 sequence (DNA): TGTGCCTGGACCAGGGGGCTGAACACTGAAGCTTTCTCT.

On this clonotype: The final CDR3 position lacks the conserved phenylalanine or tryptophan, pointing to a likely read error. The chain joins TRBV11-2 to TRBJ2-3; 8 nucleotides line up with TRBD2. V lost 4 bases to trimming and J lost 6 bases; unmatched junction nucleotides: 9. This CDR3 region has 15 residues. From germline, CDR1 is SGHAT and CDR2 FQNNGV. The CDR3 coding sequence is TGTGCCAGCAGCTCCGGGACTAGTGGGAGGGATACGCAGTATTTG. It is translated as CASSSGTSGRDTQYL.

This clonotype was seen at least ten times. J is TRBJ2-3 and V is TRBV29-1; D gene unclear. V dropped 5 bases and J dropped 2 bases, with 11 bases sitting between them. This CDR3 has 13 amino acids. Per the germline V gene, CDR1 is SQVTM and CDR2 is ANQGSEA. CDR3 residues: CSVRSSSTDTQYF. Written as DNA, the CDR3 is TGCAGCGTTCGAAGCTCCTCCACAGATACGCAGTATTTT.

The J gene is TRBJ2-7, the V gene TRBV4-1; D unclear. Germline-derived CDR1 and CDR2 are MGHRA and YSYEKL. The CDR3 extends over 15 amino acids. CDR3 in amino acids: CVSSPIDEPPYEQYF. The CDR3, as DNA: TGCGTCAGTAGTCCTATAGATGAACCGCCCTACGAGCAGTACTTC.

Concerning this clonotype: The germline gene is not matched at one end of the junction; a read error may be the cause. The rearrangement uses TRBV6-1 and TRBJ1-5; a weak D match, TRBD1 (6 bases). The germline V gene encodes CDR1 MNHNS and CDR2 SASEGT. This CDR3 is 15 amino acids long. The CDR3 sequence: CAGSEGGLGNRPQHF. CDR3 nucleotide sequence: TGTGCCGGCAGTGAAGGGGGTCTTGGCAATCGGCCCCAGCATTTT.

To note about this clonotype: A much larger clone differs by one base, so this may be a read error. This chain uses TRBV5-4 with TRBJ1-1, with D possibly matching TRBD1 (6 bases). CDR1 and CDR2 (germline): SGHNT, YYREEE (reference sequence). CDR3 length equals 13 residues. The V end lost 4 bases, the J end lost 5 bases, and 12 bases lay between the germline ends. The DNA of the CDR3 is TGTGCCAGCAGCACCACAGGGTTAACTGAAGCTTTCTTT. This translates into CASSTTGLTEAFF.

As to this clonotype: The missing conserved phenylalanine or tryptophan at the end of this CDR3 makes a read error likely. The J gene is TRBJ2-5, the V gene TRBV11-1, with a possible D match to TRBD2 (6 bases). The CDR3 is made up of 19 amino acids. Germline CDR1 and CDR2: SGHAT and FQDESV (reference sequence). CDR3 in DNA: TGTGCGAGCAGCCCGCCCCCGGAGATCAGGAGGGACTTCCAAGAGACCCAGTACTCC. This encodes CASSPPPEIRRDFQETQYS.

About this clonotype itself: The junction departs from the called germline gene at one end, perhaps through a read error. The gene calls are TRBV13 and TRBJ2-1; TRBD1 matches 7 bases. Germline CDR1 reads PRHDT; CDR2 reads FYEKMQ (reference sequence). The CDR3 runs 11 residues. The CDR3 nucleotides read TGTGCCAGCAGCTCAGGACAGGTGGGGACCTTT. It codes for CASSSGQVGTF.